These T cell receptor beta chains were read from a single sample in a study of T cells after yellow fever vaccination. MiXCR, run by TCRdb on the 5' RACE reads, gives a single entry per CDR3 protein. The sample records about 260,000 distinct CDR3 sequences, 10% to 15% being singletons. The material sequenced was CD4+ T cells sorted from PBMCs, taken 45 days after the yellow fever booster vaccination. These receptors were collected from a young man who received the YFV17D yellow fever vaccine. Each CDR3 is given with its conserved first and last residue. Each record gives: J gene, clone size, D gene, V gene, CDR3 DNA, CDR3 protein. A D gene is named only where the DNA matches it firmly. The size of a clone is reported for some rows only, either as once, few or many, or as a class for expanded clones.

>TRBJ2-2|-|-|TRBV15
TGTGCCACCGGGCTGACTAACACCGGGGAGCTGTTTTTT
CATGLTNTGELFF
>TRBJ2-5|-|TRBD2|TRBV2
TGTGCCAGCAGAGATCGACTAGCGGGAACCCAAGAGACCCAGTACTTC
CASRDRLAGTQETQYF
>TRBJ2-3|-|-|TRBV24-1
TGTGCCACCAGTGATTTAGGGAGGTCAGATACGCAGTATTTT
CATSDLGRSDTQYF
>TRBJ2-2|-|-|TRBV29-1
TGCAGCGTTTGGGAGTTTGCCGGGGAGCTGTTTTTT
CSVWEFAGELFF
>TRBJ2-1|-|-|TRBV3-1
TGTGCCAGCAGCCCCCAGGGACTGATCGCCTACAATGAGCAGTTCTTC
CASSPQGLIAYNEQFF
>TRBJ2-7|-|-|TRBV12-3/TRBV12-4
TGTGCCAGCAGCGCGGGACTGCGCTCTACGGAGCAGTACTTC
CASSAGLRSTEQYF
>TRBJ2-3|-|-|TRBV28
TGTGCCAGCAGTTCTAGGGCCCGGGGGAGCCGCACAGATACGCAGTATTTT
CASSSRARGSRTDTQYF
>TRBJ2-5|-|-|TRBV7-2
TGTGCCAGCAGCTTAGCACAGGGTTCAGGGCAAGAGACCCAGTACTTC
CASSLAQGSGQETQYF
>TRBJ2-1|few|-|TRBV18
TGTGCCAGCTCACCACCGTTACAGCTCCTTAGGAATGAGCAGTTCTTC
CASSPPLQLLRNEQFF
>TRBJ2-4|-|TRBD1|TRBV19
TGTGCCAGTAGTCAACGACAGGGCGCGAACATTCAGTACTTC
CASSQRQGANIQYF
>TRBJ2-2|many|TRBD1|TRBV27
TGTGCCAGCAGTTGGATGAGGGGGCCCACCGGGGAGCTGTTTTTT
CASSWMRGPTGELFF